Each of the 31 T cell receptor beta chains below was sequenced from the same sample in a study of T cell responses to AZD1222 COVID-19 vaccine. Only in-frame clones appear in the TCRdb table, and some are missing; sequencing was by immunoSEQ multiplex PCR. The data hold approximately 180,000 clones, with approximately 90% observed a single time. The sequencing used peripheral blood, collected 28 days after the second dose of the MenACWY control vaccine. The receptor set was obtained from an adult who received the MenACWY meningococcal vaccine as a control.

The chain is built from TRBV19 and TRBJ2-7, with unresolved D. V gave up 1 base and J gave up 1 base, with 11 bases separating them. This CDR3 comprises 15 residues. The germline V gene encodes CDR1 LNHDA and CDR2 SQIVND (reference sequence). CDR3 sequence: CASSIVLGLSYEQYF. The CDR3 region has the DNA TGTGCCAGTAGTATAGTTTTGGGCCTTTCCTACGAGCAGTACTTC.

V and J are TRBV5-1 and TRBJ1-1; D is undetermined. Germline loops: CDR1 SGHRS, CDR2 YFSETQ. V was cut by 4 bases and J by 0 bases, with 10 bases left in between. This CDR3 has 14 residues. CDR3 region: CASSRGDLNTEAFF. The CDR3 coding sequence is TGCGCCAGCAGCCGAGGCGATTTGAACACTGAAGCTTTCTTT. Looking up the rest from reference TRBV5-1 and TRBJ1-1 gives the full variable domain: KAGVTQTPRYLIKTRGQQVTLSCSPISGHRSVSWYQQTPGQGLQFLFEYFSETQRNKGNFPGRFSGRQFSNSRSEMNVSTLELGDSALYLCASSRGDLNTEAFFGQGTRLTVV.

The rearrangement uses TRBV4-1 and TRBJ1-2; D unclear. CDR1 and CDR2 (germline): MGHRA, YSYEKL. The CDR3 has 15 amino acids. Trimming pared 0 bases from V and 1 base from J, leaving 9 bases between. The CDR3 nucleotides are TGCGCCAGCAGCCAAGAGTGGCAGGATAACTATGGCTACACCTTC. This codes for CASSQEWQDNYGYTF.

The CDR3 DNA is TGTGCCACCAGTGATTCTAGCCGCGAGCAGTACTTC. Amino acids: CATSDSSREQYF. The chain couples TRBV24-1 to TRBJ2-7; D is perhaps TRBD2 (5 bases). The CDR3 contains 12 residues. In germline, CDR1 is KGHDR, CDR2 SFDVKD. Trimming took off 2 bases at V and 6 bases at J, with 7 bases between the two ends.

The rearrangement uses TRBV7-9 and TRBJ1-2; 7 bases are a match to TRBD1. The V gene end was trimmed by 5 bases and the J gene end by 6 bases; junction bases not matched to a gene: 9. This CDR3 is built from 14 residues. Germline assignment: CDR1 SEHNR and CDR2 FQNEAQ (reference sequence). CDR3 DNA: TGTGCCAGCAGCATTTTGCAGGGGGTGCATGGCTACACCTTC. Amino acids: CASSILQGVHGYTF.

This clone occurred once. The gene calls are TRBV4-3 and TRBJ2-7; TRBD1 matches at 10 bases. With 1 base clipped from V and 3 bases from J, the junction kept 3 bases outside the gene matches. This CDR3 has 15 residues. In germline, CDR1 is LGHNA, CDR2 YSLEER. The CDR3 sequence is CASSQVGQGIYEQYF. The CDR3 region has the DNA TGCGCCAGCAGCCAAGTGGGACAGGGGATCTACGAGCAGTACTTC.

The chain carries TRBV5-6 and TRBJ1-5, with a weak D call TRBD1 (6 bases). With 2 bases removed from V and 8 bases from J, the gap between germline ends came to 11 bases. The germline CDR1 and CDR2 sequences are SGHDT and YYEEEE. The CDR3 is 13 residues long. The chain's CDR3 is CASSLLRGEPQHF. The CDR3 nucleotides are TGTGCCAGCAGCTTACTCAGGGGAGAGCCCCAGCATTTT.

The rearrangement uses TRBV6-5 and TRBJ1-1; D is perhaps TRBD1 (6 bases). This CDR3 is 12 amino acids long. Trimming pared 10 bases from V and 10 bases from J, leaving 19 bases between. Germline values: CDR1 MNHEY, CDR2 SVGAGI. The chain's CDR3 is CANSRGGRGAFF. The CDR3 nucleotides are TGTGCCAACTCTAGAGGGGGGCGTGGAGCTTTCTTT.

The gene calls are TRBV19 and TRBJ2-6; D is unclear. Germline-derived CDR1 and CDR2 are LNHDA and SQIVND (reference sequence). V shed 4 bases and J shed 0 bases, with 4 bases lying between them. The CDR3 runs to 14 residues. CDR3 in DNA: TGTGCCAGTAGTACGGCCTCTGGGGCCAACGTCCTGACTTTC. Its protein product is CASSTASGANVLTF. The complete variable domain, with remaining parts taken from reference TRBV19 and TRBJ2-6, reads DGGITQSPKYLFRKEGQNVTLSCEQNLNHDAMYWYRQDPGQGLRLIYYSQIVNDFQKGDIAEGYSVSREKKESFPLTVTSAQKNPTAFYLCASSTASGANVLTFGAGSRLTVL.

This chain connects TRBV7-2 to TRBJ2-7, with TRBD2 as a possible D gene (5 bases). The germline V and J ends were trimmed by 1 base and 5 bases, with 12 bases remaining between them. Per the germline V gene, CDR1 is SGHTA and CDR2 is FQGNSA. This CDR3 region has 14 residues. CDR3 protein: CASSLGNSVNEQYF. The CDR3 region has the DNA TGTGCCAGCAGCTTAGGGAATAGCGTGAACGAGCAGTACTTC.

J is TRBJ2-3 and V is TRBV6-1; the D gene is possibly TRBD2 (5 bases). V was clipped by 3 bases and J by 0 bases, with 7 bases between them. This CDR3 region has 14 residues. Per the germline V gene, CDR1 is MNHNS and CDR2 is SASEGT. The chain's CDR3 is CASSEGGSTDTQYF. As DNA, the CDR3 is TGTGCCAGCAGTGAGGGCGGGAGCACAGATACGCAGTATTTT.

In nucleotides, the CDR3 is TGTGCCACCTTGGACAGGAACACTGAAGCTTTCTTT. Its protein is CATLDRNTEAFF. The V gene is TRBV28, the J gene TRBJ1-1, with D perhaps TRBD1 (6 bases). The germline gives CDR1 MDHEN, CDR2 SYDVKM. The V and J ends lost 10 bases and 1 base respectively, with 10 bases between them. CDR3 length: 12 amino acids.

The count of this clone is one. V is TRBV6-6 and J is TRBJ2-3; D remains ambiguous. Between the trimmed V and J ends, which lost 2 bases and 2 bases, there was a span of 11 bases. Per the germline V gene, CDR1 is MNHNY and CDR2 is SVGAGI (reference sequence). This CDR3 is built from 15 residues. As DNA, the CDR3 is TGTGCCAGCAGTTACGACGCAGTATACACAGATACGCAGTATTTT. Its translation is CASSYDAVYTDTQYF.

The chain recombines TRBV18 with TRBJ2-7; 11 bases are shared with TRBD2. The trim removed 6 bases at V and 0 bases at J, leaving 10 bases unmatched. The germline CDR1 and CDR2 sequences are KGHSH and LQKENI. The CDR3 is 17 residues long. In DNA, the CDR3 is TGTGCCAGCTCTCACGTTACCGGGACTAGCGGCTCCTACGAGCAGTACTTC. Protein: CASSHVTGTSGSYEQYF. The variable domain in full, completed from reference TRBV18 and TRBJ2-7, reads NAGVMQNPRHLVRRRGQEARLRCSPMKGHSHVYWYRQLPEEGLKFMVYLQKENIIDESGMPKERFSAEFPKEGPSILRIQQVVRGDSAAYFCASSHVTGTSGSYEQYFGPGTRLTVT.

The genes are TRBV2 and TRBJ1-6, with a tentative D call TRBD1 (6 bases). V gave up 4 bases and J gave up 10 bases, with 20 bases separating them. This CDR3 is 16 amino acids long. Germline CDR1 reads SNHLY; CDR2 reads FYNNEI. The CDR3 here is CASSVGGRGPTSPLHF. DNA of the CDR3: TGTGCCAGCAGTGTAGGGGGGAGGGGACCTACCTCACCCCTCCACTTT.

The chain has TRBV10-3 and TRBJ1-5; TRBD1 is a possible D gene (5 bases). Deletions cut 6 bases from V and 1 base from J, with 13 bases between. This CDR3 has 15 amino acids. Germline lookup yields CDR1 ENHRY and CDR2 SYGVKD. CDR3 in DNA: TGTGCCATCAGCCCCGCGGGGGGGAGCAATCAGCCCCAGCATTTT. It is translated as CAISPAGGSNQPQHF.

This rearrangement joins TRBV25-1 to TRBJ2-1; no clear D gene. Per the germline V gene, CDR1 is MGHDK and CDR2 is SYGVNS. With 5 bases removed from V and 5 bases from J, the gap between germline ends came to 13 bases. The CDR3 extends over 14 amino acids. The CDR3: CASSSSQQNNEQFF. In DNA form, the CDR3 reads TGTGCCAGCAGTAGCAGCCAACAAAACAATGAGCAGTTCTTC.

A few counts support this clone. Other DNA sequences in the sample encode the same CDR3. The chain couples TRBV7-2 to TRBJ1-2, with D hard to call. The ends were cut back, 1 base at V and 3 bases at J, with 6 bases in the middle. There are 13 residues in the CDR3. Germline CDR1 and CDR2: SGHTA and FQGNSA. The CDR3 DNA reads as TGTGCCAGCAGCTTAGTAGGAGACTATGGCTACACCTTC. This encodes CASSLVGDYGYTF.

The CDR3 sequence is CASSEGDAAPYEKLFF. CDR3 nucleotides: TGTGCCAGCAGTGAAGGGGACGCAGCTCCGTATGAAAAACTGTTTTTT. The chain links TRBV6-1 to TRBJ1-4; D perhaps matches TRBD1 (5 bases). Germline loops: CDR1 MNHNS, CDR2 SASEGT. CDR3 size: 16 residues. Trimming removed 1 base from V and 6 bases from J, with 15 bases in between.

V usage is TRBV9 and J usage is TRBJ2-3; unclear D gene. V was pared by 0 bases and J by 0 bases, with 11 bases between. The CDR3 extends over 16 amino acids. In germline, CDR1 is SGDLS, CDR2 YYNGEE. CDR3 coding DNA: TGTGCCAGCAGCGTAGGGGGTACACGCAGCACAGATACGCAGTATTTT. This sequence encodes CASSVGGTRSTDTQYF.

The chain is built from TRBV6-4 and TRBJ2-1; D not resolved. CDR1 MRHNA and CDR2 SNTAGT come from the germline V gene. V shed 8 bases and J shed 10 bases, with 18 bases lying between them. This CDR3 spans 13 amino acids. The CDR3 here is CASSRTTLEEQFF. The CDR3 region has the DNA TGTGCCAGCTCGAGGACGACCTTGGAAGAGCAGTTCTTC.

With respect to this clone: The junction differs from germline at one of its ends, possibly a read error. The CDR3 spells CASSKGESFYTQYF. In DNA, the CDR3 is TGTGCCAGCAGTAAGGGGGAGTCTTTTTATACGCAGTATTTT. This chain connects TRBV19 to TRBJ2-3; possibly TRBD1 for D (6 bases). CDR1 and CDR2 from the germline V gene are LNHDA and SQIVND (reference sequence). The CDR3 is 14 amino acids.

The rearrangement uses TRBV6-1 and TRBJ2-5; 7 bases are shared with TRBD2. With V trimmed by 3 bases and J by 5 bases, 9 bases remained unmatched. The CDR3 length is 15 residues. Germline CDR1 and CDR2: MNHNS and SASEGT. CDR3 DNA sequence: TGTGCCAGCAGTGAGTCTTTGGGGCGGGAGGAGACCCAGTACTTC. Its protein is CASSESLGREETQYF.

The table lists this clone with a few counts. The V and J genes are TRBV27 and TRBJ1-1, with TRBD1 as a possible D gene (5 bases). V was pared by 8 bases and J by 5 bases, with 15 bases between. Germline CDR1 reads MNHEY; CDR2 reads SMNVEV (reference sequence). The CDR3 runs 13 residues. The CDR3 is CASSGTGPTEAFF. In DNA form, the CDR3 reads TGTGCCAGCTCCGGGACGGGACCGACTGAAGCTTTCTTT.

The chain carries TRBV6-5 and TRBJ2-7, with 7 bases identical to TRBD2. CDR1 and CDR2 from the germline V gene are MNHEY and SVGAGI. This CDR3 comprises 14 residues. Germline trimming cut 8 bases from V and 5 bases from J; bases unmatched to any gene: 12. CDR3 region: CASLAGEVSDEQYF. In DNA, the CDR3 is TGTGCCAGCCTTGCGGGAGAAGTGAGTGACGAGCAGTACTTC.

The rearrangement links TRBV15 to TRBJ2-3; the D is unclear. The V end was cut by 4 bases, the J end by 1 base, with 12 bases between. Germline lookup yields CDR1 LNHNV and CDR2 YYDKDF (reference sequence). The CDR3 is 15 amino acids. The CDR3 sequence is CATSMRASRTDTQYF. CDR3 DNA sequence: TGTGCCACCAGCATGAGAGCGAGCCGCACAGATACGCAGTATTTT. The whole variable domain, filled in from reference TRBV15 and TRBJ2-3, reads DAMVIQNPRYQVTQFGKPVTLSCSQTLNHNVMYWYQQKSSQAPKLLFHYYDKDFNNEADTPDNFQSRRPNTSFCFLDIRSPGLGDTAMYLCATSMRASRTDTQYFGPGTRLTVL.

This rearrangement joins TRBV2 to TRBJ2-7; 8 bases fit TRBD1. The germline V gene encodes CDR1 SNHLY and CDR2 FYNNEI. V lost 7 bases, J lost 4 bases, and 9 bases stayed unmatched. The CDR3 length is 14 residues. The CDR3: CASNPQGALYEQYF. DNA of the CDR3: TGTGCCAGCAACCCCCAGGGGGCATTGTACGAGCAGTACTTC.

The chain recombines TRBV13 with TRBJ2-1; 10 nucleotides match TRBD2. The CDR3 sequence is 15 residues long. Trimming removed 5 bases from V and 8 bases from J; junction bases left unmatched: 9. Germline V CDR1 and CDR2: PRHDT, FYEKMQ (reference sequence). In DNA, the CDR3 is TGTGCCAGCAGCAAAAAACTAGCGGGGCTGTATGAGCAGTTCTTC. Its translation is CASSKKLAGLYEQFF.

The J gene is TRBJ1-5, the V gene TRBV18; 7 nucleotides align to TRBD1. Germline V lookup: CDR1 KGHSH, CDR2 LQKENI. This CDR3 spans 15 amino acids. The J segment lost 4 bases and the V segment lost 2 bases, leaving 5 bases of the junction unmatched. The CDR3 sequence is CASSPRDSRNQPQHF. The DNA of the CDR3 is TGTGCCAGCTCACCAAGGGACAGCCGAAATCAGCCCCAGCATTTT. Together with reference TRBV18 and TRBJ1-5, the CDR3 gives the full variable domain: NAGVMQNPRHLVRRRGQEARLRCSPMKGHSHVYWYRQLPEEGLKFMVYLQKENIIDESGMPKERFSAEFPKEGPSILRIQQVVRGDSAAYFCASSPRDSRNQPQHFGDGTRLSIL.

The chain recombines TRBV4-3 with TRBJ1-4, with 7 bases aligning to TRBD1. Germline assignment: CDR1 LGHNA and CDR2 YSLEER. The V segment lost 0 bases and the J segment 7 bases; nucleotides outside the gene matches: 8. This CDR3 spans 16 amino acids. CDR3 bases: TGCGCCAGCAGCCAAGACGCAGGACAGGACGGTGAAAAACTGTTTTTT. Encoded protein: CASSQDAGQDGEKLFF.

This rearrangement joins TRBV11-1 to TRBJ2-5; the D gene is possibly TRBD2 (5 bases). The germline V gene encodes CDR1 SGHAT and CDR2 FQDESV (reference sequence). CDR3 length equals 15 residues. Trimming took off 5 bases at V and 2 bases at J, with 15 bases between the two ends. The CDR3 reads CASSPVYGEQETQYF. DNA for the CDR3: TGTGCCAGCAGCCCCGTTTATGGGGAGCAAGAGACCCAGTACTTC.